Following are 22 T cell receptor beta chains from one sample sequenced in a study of T-cell reconstitution after alpha-beta-depleted transplantation in children. Preparing the TCRbeta library involved the use of unique molecular identifiers. TCRdb recomputed calls from the PCR reads with MiXCR, one row per CDR3 protein. Among 640,000 or so distinct CDR3 sequences listed, around a sixth were seen once. This sample comprised PBMCs from the stem cell graft donor, obtained from the stem cell graft. The receptors stem from a human donor who donated a stem cell graft to a child with acute myeloid leukemia.

The chain links TRBV25-1 to TRBJ1-1, with D possibly matching TRBD1 (5 bases). The CDR3 runs to 14 residues. Germline V gene lookup returns CDR1 MGHDK and CDR2 SYGVNS. V was shortened by 2 bases and J by 7 bases, with 14 bases between the two germline ends. The CDR3 coding sequence is TGTGCCAGCAGTGAACAGGGTAGGGGTGGTGAAGCTTTCTTT. Its protein product is CASSEQGRGGEAFF.

The sample holds a few counts of this clonotype. The J gene is TRBJ1-6, the V gene TRBV6-5; D possibly corresponds to TRBD1 (6 bases). Trimming cost V 0 bases and J 7 bases, with 13 bases left between them. The germline V gene encodes CDR1 MNHEY and CDR2 SVGAGI. The CDR3 extends over 16 amino acids. The CDR3 sequence: CASSYSKAGENSPLHF. The CDR3 DNA follows: TGTGCCAGCAGTTACTCGAAGGCAGGGGAAAATTCACCCCTCCACTTT.

This clonotype appeared many times. The rearrangement links TRBV20-1 to TRBJ1-4; D not resolved. This CDR3 is 15 amino acids long. Per germline, CDR1 DFQATT and CDR2 SNEGSKA (reference sequence). V lost 6 bases to trimming and J lost 4 bases, with 18 bases between them. The CDR3 sequence is CSAQIGQANNEKLFF. CDR3 DNA sequence: TGCAGTGCCCAGATAGGGCAGGCTAATAATGAAAAACTGTTTTTT.

This chain joins TRBV5-1 and TRBJ2-5, with 8 bases matching TRBD2. The CDR3 runs 15 residues. Germline trimming cut 4 bases from V and 5 bases from J; bases unmatched to any gene: 10. The germline V gene has CDR1 SGHRS and CDR2 YFSETQ. DNA for the CDR3: TGCGCCAGCAGCCCGGGAGGGCGACTTGGGGAGACCCAGTACTTC. Protein product: CASSPGGRLGETQYF.

This clonotype was observed a handful of times. The V gene is TRBV4-1, the J gene TRBJ2-7; D possibly corresponds to TRBD1 (7 bases). This CDR3 region has 15 residues. V was pared by 3 bases and J by 0 bases, with 12 bases between. Germline loops: CDR1 MGHRA, CDR2 YSYEKL. CDR3 amino acids: CASSHAGGSSYEQYV. The DNA for the CDR3 is TGCGCCAGCAGCCACGCAGGGGGGTCCTCCTACGAGCAGTACGTC.

A few counts support this clonotype. This chain links TRBV7-9 with TRBJ2-7; D is undetermined. The germline V gene encodes CDR1 SEHNR and CDR2 FQNEAQ (reference sequence). The CDR3 is 13 residues long. V shed 4 bases and J shed 2 bases, with 9 bases lying between them. CDR3 DNA: TGTGCCAGCAGCTATGAGGAGCCCTACGAGCAGTACTTC. This encodes CASSYEEPYEQYF.

Many counts were recorded for this clonotype. The V gene is TRBV11-2, the J gene TRBJ2-7; 7 nucleotides line up with TRBD1. Germline CDR1 and CDR2: SGHAT and FQNNGV. The length of the CDR3 is 14 residues. With V trimmed by 5 bases and J by 0 bases, 4 bases remained unmatched. CDR3 sequence reads: CASSPDRASYEQYV. CDR3 coding DNA: TGTGCCAGCAGCCCTGACAGGGCCTCCTACGAGCAGTACGTC.

Ten or more counts support this clonotype. The chain recombines TRBV29-1 with TRBJ2-7; 7 bases fit TRBD2. V trimming: 4 bases; J trimming: 4 bases; junction bases outside the gene matches: 4. Germline-derived CDR1 and CDR2 are SQVTM and ANQGSEA. This CDR3 is built from 12 residues. CDR3 region: CSVGGSDYEQYF. CDR3 DNA sequence: TGCAGCGTTGGCGGGAGCGATTACGAGCAGTACTTC.

The CDR3 region has the DNA TGTGCCACCCCGAATTCCATAGGGACTAGCGGGGGGGCCACCTACAATGAGCAGTTCTTC. This gives the protein CATPNSIGTSGGATYNEQFF. J is TRBJ2-1 and V is TRBV24-1; TRBD2 aligns across 16 bases. Germline V CDR1 and CDR2: KGHDR, SFDVKD. This CDR3 region has 20 residues. Trimming cost V 9 bases and J 2 bases; bases outside gene matches: 15.

Of note for this clonotype: It may be a read error: a sequence one base away is much more abundant. V and J are TRBV20-1 and TRBJ2-7; 10 bases fit TRBD2. The CDR3 length is 13 residues. CDR1 is DFQATT, CDR2 SNEGSKA, per germline (reference sequence). The CDR3 sequence: CSATLAGTYELYF. CDR3 nucleotide sequence: TGCAGTGCCACACTAGCGGGGACCTACGAGCTGTACTTC.

The genes are TRBV7-9 and TRBJ2-2, with D maybe TRBD1 (5 bases). The V gene's germline CDR1 is SEHNR and CDR2 FQNEAQ (reference sequence). Between the trimmed V and J ends, which lost 4 bases and 7 bases, there was a span of 13 bases. This CDR3 is built from 14 residues. The CDR3 DNA reads TGTGCCAGCAGCTCTTACCTGGGGCACGGGGAGCTGTTTTTT. Translation gives CASSSYLGHGELFF.

The sample holds a few counts of this clonotype. This rearrangement joins TRBV5-1 to TRBJ2-7; possibly TRBD1 for D (6 bases). This CDR3 has 14 amino acids. Germline values: CDR1 SGHRS, CDR2 YFSETQ. Trimming left V 5 bases short and J 2 bases short, with 14 bases between. DNA of the CDR3: TGCGCCAGCAGTCCAGGGGTCGGAGCCTACGAGCAGTACTTC. It encodes CASSPGVGAYEQYF.

This clonotype was found many times. V gene TRBV12-3 or TRBV12-4 combines with J gene TRBJ2-7; 8 bases fit TRBD2. Unmatched junction bases numbered 11, after V lost 5 bases and J lost 5 bases. This CDR3 comprises 15 residues. CDR3 in DNA: TGTGCCAGCAGTCCCCGAAATAGCGGGGTCAACGAGCAGTACTTC. It is translated as CASSPRNSGVNEQYF.

Ten or more counts support this clonotype. V gene TRBV20-1 combines with J gene TRBJ2-5; TRBD1 matches at 11 bases. The CDR3 covers 13 residues. Per germline, CDR1 DFQATT and CDR2 SNEGSKA (reference sequence). V was clipped by 6 bases and J by 2 bases; unmatched bases: 2. The CDR3 DNA is TGCAGTGCGGGACAGGGGGGGCAAGAGACCCAGTACTTC. As protein: CSAGQGGQETQYF.

This clonotype was counted at least ten times. V and J are TRBV24-1 and TRBJ1-2; D perhaps matches TRBD1 (6 bases). CDR3 size: 14 residues. Germline V lookup: CDR1 KGHDR, CDR2 SFDVKD. Trimming removed 5 bases at V and 7 bases at J, with 16 bases between. The CDR3 region is CATSASGAAVGYTF. CDR3 DNA sequence: TGTGCCACCAGTGCGTCAGGGGCGGCGGTTGGCTACACCTTC.

This clonotype has a count of ten or more. The V and J genes are TRBV20-1 and TRBJ1-2, with D perhaps matching TRBD1 (6 bases). The V and J ends lost 6 bases and 3 bases respectively, with 14 bases between them. The CDR3 contains 13 residues. Germline V gene sequence: CDR1 DFQATT, CDR2 SNEGSKA (reference sequence). The CDR3 here is CSADDRSHYGYTF. The DNA for the CDR3 is TGCAGTGCCGACGACAGGTCCCACTATGGCTACACCTTC.

The CDR3: CASSLGDSRTTEAFF. CDR3 nucleotide sequence: TGTGCCAGCAGCTTAGGAGACAGTAGGACCACTGAAGCTTTCTTT. This chain links TRBV7-9 with TRBJ1-1; perhaps TRBD1 as D (5 bases). In germline, CDR1 is SEHNR, CDR2 FQNEAQ (reference sequence). V lost 1 base and J lost 4, with 13 bases in between. The CDR3 loop spans 15 amino acids.

This clonotype occurred many times. This chain links TRBV20-1 with TRBJ1-5; TRBD1 agrees at 10 bases. The CDR3 sequence is 17 residues long. The germline CDR1 and CDR2 sequences are DFQATT and SNEGSKA (reference sequence). Germline trimming cut 5 bases from V and 0 bases from J; bases unmatched to any gene: 10. For the CDR3, the DNA is TGCAGTGCTGTTGGACAGGGGGGCACTTATAGCAATCAGCCCCAGCATTTT. This translates into CSAVGQGGTYSNQPQHF.

This clonotype was recorded at least ten times. The rearrangement uses TRBV20-1 and TRBJ2-5; tentatively, D is TRBD2 (5 bases). The germline V gene has CDR1 DFQATT and CDR2 SNEGSKA (reference sequence). With 7 bases removed from V and 8 bases from J, the gap between germline ends came to 14 bases. CDR3 size: 11 residues. The CDR3 protein is CSGEKEDTQYF. The CDR3 DNA follows: TGCAGTGGGGAGAAAGAGGATACCCAGTACTTC.

This clonotype occurred many times. The rearrangement uses TRBV6-4 and TRBJ2-3, with 8 bases identical to TRBD2. The CDR3 spans 17 residues. V lost 2 bases and J lost 2; bases outside the gene matches: 9. Germline CDR1 and CDR2: MRHNA and SNTAGT. CDR3: CASSDRSAGANTDTQYF. CDR3 coding DNA: TGTGCCAGCAGTGACCGCTCAGCGGGGGCCAACACAGATACGCAGTATTTT.

This clonotype has at least ten counts. The genes are TRBV5-6 and TRBJ2-3; D ambiguous. The V gene's germline CDR1 is SGHDT and CDR2 YYEEEE. Trimming cost V 0 bases and J 4 bases, with 12 bases left between them. The CDR3 totals 15 residues. The CDR3 region has the DNA TGTGCCAGCAGCTTGGTGGACGGCGGCCCAGATACGCAGTATTTT. It codes for CASSLVDGGPDTQYF.

This chain connects TRBV24-1 to TRBJ2-3, with 7 bases fitting TRBD1. Germline trimming cut 3 bases from V and 0 bases from J; bases unmatched to any gene: 5. Looked up from germline, CDR1 is KGHDR and CDR2 is SFDVKD. The CDR3 is 16 residues long. The DNA of the CDR3 is TGTGCCACCAGTGATCCCGGGACAGCCAGCACAGATACGCAGTATTTT. Encoded protein: CATSDPGTASTDTQYF.